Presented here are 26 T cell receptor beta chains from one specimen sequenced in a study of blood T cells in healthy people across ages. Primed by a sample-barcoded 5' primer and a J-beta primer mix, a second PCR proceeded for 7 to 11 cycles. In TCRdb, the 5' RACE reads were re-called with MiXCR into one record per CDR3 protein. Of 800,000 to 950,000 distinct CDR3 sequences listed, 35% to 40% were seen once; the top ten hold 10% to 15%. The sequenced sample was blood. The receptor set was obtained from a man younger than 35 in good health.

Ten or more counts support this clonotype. The CDR3 nucleotides read TGTGCCAGCAGCCCCGGGGGAGATGGCTACACCTTC. Encoded protein: CASSPGGDGYTF. The chain has TRBV12-3 or TRBV12-4 and TRBJ1-2; tentatively, D is TRBD1 (5 bases). This CDR3 region has 12 residues. V lost 6 bases and J 6 bases, leaving 11 bases between the germline ends.

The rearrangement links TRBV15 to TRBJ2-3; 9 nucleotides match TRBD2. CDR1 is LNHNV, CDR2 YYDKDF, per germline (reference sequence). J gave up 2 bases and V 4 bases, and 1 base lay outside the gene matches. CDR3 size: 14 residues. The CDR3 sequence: CATSTSGDTDTQYF. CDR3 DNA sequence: TGTGCCACCAGCACTAGCGGGGACACAGATACGCAGTATTTT.

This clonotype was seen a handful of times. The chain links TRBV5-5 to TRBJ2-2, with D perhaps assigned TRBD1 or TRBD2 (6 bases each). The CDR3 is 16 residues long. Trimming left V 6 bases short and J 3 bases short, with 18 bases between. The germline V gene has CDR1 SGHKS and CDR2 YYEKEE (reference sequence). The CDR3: CASNREQGGYTGELFF. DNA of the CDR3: TGTGCCAGCAATAGGGAACAGGGAGGTTACACCGGGGAGCTGTTTTTT.

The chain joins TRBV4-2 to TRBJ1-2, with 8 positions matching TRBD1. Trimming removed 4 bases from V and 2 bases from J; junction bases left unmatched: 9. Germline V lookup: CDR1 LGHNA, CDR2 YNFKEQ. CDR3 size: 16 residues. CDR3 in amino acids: CASSLGTGGPNYGYTF. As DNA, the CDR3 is TGTGCCAGCAGCCTCGGAACAGGGGGTCCCAACTATGGCTACACCTTC.

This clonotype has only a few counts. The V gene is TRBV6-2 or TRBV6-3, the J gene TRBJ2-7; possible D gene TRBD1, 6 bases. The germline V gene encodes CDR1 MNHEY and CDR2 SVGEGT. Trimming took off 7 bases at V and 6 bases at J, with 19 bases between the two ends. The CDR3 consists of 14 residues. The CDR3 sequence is CASTIPQTGCEQYF. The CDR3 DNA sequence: TGTGCCAGCACGATACCACAAACAGGGTGCGAGCAGTACTTC.

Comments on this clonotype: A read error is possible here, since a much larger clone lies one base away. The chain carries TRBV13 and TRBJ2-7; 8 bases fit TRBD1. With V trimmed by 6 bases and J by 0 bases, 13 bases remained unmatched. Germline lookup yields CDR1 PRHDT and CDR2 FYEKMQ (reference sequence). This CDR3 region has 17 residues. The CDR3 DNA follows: TGTGCCAGCAGTACTAAAGAGACAGGGGCCTCCTCCTACGAGCAGTACTTC. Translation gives CASSTKETGASSYEQYF.

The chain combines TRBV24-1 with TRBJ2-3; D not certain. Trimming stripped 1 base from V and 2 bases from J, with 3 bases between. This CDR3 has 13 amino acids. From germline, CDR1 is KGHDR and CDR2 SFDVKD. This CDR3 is CATSDFPTDTQYF. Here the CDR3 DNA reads TGTGCCACCAGTGATTTCCCCACAGATACGCAGTATTTT.

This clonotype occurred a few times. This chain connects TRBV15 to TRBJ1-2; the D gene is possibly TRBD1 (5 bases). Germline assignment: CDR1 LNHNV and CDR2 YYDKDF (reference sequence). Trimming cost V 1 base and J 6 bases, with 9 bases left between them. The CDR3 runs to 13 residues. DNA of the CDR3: TGTGCCACCAGCAGAGGACAGCGAGATGGCTACACCTTC. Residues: CATSRGQRDGYTF.

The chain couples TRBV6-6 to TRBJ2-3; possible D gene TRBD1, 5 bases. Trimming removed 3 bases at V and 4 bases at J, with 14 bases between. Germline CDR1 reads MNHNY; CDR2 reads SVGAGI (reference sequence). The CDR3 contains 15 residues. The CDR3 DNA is TGTGCCAGCAGTTATCCACAGGCGGTCGCAGATACGCAGTATTTT. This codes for CASSYPQAVADTQYF.

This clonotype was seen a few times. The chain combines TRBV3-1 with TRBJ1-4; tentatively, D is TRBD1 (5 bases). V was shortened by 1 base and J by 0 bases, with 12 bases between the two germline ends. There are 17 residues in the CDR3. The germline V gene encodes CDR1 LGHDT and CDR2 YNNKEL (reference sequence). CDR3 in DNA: TGTGCCAGCAGCCAAGGGGCAGGGATACCAACTAATGAAAAACTGTTTTTT. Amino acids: CASSQGAGIPTNEKLFF.

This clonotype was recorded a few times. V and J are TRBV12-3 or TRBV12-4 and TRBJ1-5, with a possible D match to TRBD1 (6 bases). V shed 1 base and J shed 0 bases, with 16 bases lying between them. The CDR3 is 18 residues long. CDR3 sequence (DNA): TGTGCCAGCAGTTTAGGAAAGAACAGGGATTATAGCAATCAGCCCCAGCATTTT. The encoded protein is CASSLGKNRDYSNQPQHF.

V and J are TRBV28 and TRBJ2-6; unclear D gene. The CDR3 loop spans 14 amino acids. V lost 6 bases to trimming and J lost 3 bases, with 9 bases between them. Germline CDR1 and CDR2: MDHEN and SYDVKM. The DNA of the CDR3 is TGTGCCAGCAGCAAAGGGCGTGGGGCCAACGTCCTGACTTTC. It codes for CASSKGRGANVLTF.

This CDR3 is CASSFNPISYGELFF. The CDR3 DNA sequence: TGTGCCAGCAGTTTTAACCCTATTTCTTACGGGGAGCTGTTTTTT. The chain couples TRBV12-3 or TRBV12-4 to TRBJ2-2; D call uncertain. The CDR3 covers 15 residues. The V end was cut by 3 bases, the J end by 7 bases, with 15 bases between.

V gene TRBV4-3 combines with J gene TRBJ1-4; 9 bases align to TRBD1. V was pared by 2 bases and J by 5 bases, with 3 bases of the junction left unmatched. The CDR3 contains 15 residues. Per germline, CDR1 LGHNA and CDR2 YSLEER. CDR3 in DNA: TGCGCCAGCAGCCAACCGGGACAGGGCAATGAAAAACTGTTTTTT. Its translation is CASSQPGQGNEKLFF.

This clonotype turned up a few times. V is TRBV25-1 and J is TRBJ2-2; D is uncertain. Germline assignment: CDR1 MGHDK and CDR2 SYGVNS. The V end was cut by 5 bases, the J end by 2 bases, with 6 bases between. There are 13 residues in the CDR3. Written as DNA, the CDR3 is TGTGCCAGCAGTACTCTAAACACCGGGGAGCTGTTTTTT. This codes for CASSTLNTGELFF. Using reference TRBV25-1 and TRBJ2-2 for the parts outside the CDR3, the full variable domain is EADIYQTPRYLVIGTGKKITLECSQTMGHDKMYWYQQDPGMELHLIHYSYGVNSTEKGDLSSESTVSRIRTEHFPLTLESARPSHTSQYLCASSTLNTGELFFGEGSRLTVL.

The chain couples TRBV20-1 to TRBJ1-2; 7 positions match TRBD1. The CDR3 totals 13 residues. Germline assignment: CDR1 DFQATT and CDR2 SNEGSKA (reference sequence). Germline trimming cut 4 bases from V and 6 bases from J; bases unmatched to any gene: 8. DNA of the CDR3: TGCAGTGCTATAACCGGGACAGCTGATGGCTACACCTTC. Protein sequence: CSAITGTADGYTF.

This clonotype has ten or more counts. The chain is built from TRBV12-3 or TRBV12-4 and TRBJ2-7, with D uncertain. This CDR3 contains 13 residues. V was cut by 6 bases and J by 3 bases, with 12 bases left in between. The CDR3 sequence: CASSRVGNYEQYF. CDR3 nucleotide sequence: TGTGCCAGCAGCCGAGTGGGTAACTACGAGCAGTACTTC.

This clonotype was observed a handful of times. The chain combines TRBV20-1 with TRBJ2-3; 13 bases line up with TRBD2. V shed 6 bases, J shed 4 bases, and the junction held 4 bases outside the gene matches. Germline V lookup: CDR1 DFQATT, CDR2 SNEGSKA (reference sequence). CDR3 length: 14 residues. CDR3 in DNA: TGCAGTGCAAGGACTAGCGGGGGTTCAGATACGCAGTATTTT. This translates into CSARTSGGSDTQYF.

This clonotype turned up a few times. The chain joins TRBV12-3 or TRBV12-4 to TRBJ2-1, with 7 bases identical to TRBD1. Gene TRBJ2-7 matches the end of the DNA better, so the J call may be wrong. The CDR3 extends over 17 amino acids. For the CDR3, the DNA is TGTGCCAGCAGTTTGGAGGTGGGACAGAGCAGGTACAATGAGCAGTACTTC. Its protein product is CASSLEVGQSRYNEQYF.

DNA for the CDR3: TGCGCCAGCAGCCAAGGGTGGACAGGGGGTTCAGATACGCAGTATTTT. This codes for CASSQGWTGGSDTQYF. The chain carries TRBV4-3 and TRBJ2-3, with 10 bases matching TRBD1. This CDR3 has 16 residues. Germline V gives CDR1 LGHNA, CDR2 YSLEER. Trimming at V came to 1 base and at J to 4 bases, leaving 5 bases not matched to a gene.

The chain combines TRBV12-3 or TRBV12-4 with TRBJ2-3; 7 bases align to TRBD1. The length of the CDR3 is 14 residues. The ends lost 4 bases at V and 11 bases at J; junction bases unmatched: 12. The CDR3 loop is CASSSRQGLDVQYF. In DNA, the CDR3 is TGTGCCAGCAGTTCTCGACAGGGTCTAGATGTGCAGTATTTT.

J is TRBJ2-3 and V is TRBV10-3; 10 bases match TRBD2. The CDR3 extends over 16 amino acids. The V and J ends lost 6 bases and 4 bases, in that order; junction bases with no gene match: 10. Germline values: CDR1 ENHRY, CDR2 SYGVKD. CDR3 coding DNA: TGTGCCATCAGCCTCCCGTATAGCGGGGGGCCAGATACGCAGTATTTT. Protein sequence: CAISLPYSGGPDTQYF.

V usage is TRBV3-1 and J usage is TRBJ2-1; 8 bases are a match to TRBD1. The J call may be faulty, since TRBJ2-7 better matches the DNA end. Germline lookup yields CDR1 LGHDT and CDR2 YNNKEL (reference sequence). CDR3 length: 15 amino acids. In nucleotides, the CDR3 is TGTGCCAGCAGCCATGGGGCAGGGGGCTACAATGAGCAGTACTTC. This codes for CASSHGAGGYNEQYF.

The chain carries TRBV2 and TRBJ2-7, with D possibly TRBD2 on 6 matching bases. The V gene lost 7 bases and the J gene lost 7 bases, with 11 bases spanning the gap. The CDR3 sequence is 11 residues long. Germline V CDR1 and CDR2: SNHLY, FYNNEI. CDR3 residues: CASILAWEQYF. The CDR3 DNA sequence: TGTGCCAGCATTCTAGCGTGGGAGCAGTACTTC.

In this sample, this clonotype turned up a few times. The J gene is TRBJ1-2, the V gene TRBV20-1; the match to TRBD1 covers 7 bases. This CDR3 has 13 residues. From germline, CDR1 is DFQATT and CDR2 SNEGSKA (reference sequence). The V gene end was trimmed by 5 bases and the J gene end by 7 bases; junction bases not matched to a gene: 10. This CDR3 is CSALQGLEPGYTF. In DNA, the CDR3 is TGCAGTGCTTTACAGGGGCTTGAACCTGGCTACACCTTC.

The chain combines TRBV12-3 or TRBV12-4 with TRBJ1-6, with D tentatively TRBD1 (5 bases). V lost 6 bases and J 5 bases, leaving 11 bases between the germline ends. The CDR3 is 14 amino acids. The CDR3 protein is CASSTGTDNSPLHF. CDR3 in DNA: TGTGCCAGCAGCACCGGGACGGATAATTCACCCCTCCACTTT.